This TCR beta chain was sequenced during a study of regulatory T cells in long-lasting Graves disease. Study-level information: Graves' disease counted as persistent after over 5 years of antithyroid drugs with positive TSH receptor antibodies. Study outcomes and limitations: Thyroid tissue went unstudied; only peripheral blood was examined.

With regard to this clonotype: Its specificity is unknown.

HTBI primers from iRepertoire and Arm-PCR of CDR3 regions yielded the TCR beta libraries. One entry per CDR3 protein results from TCRdb running MiXCR on the multiplex PCR reads. The data show roughly 500,000 distinct CDR3 sequences, around 21% seen once. Sample time point: persistent/refractory GD, antithyroid drugs over 5 years with positive TRAb. Extracted PBMC RNA gave rise to the TCR library. CDR3 length: 15 residues. From germline, CDR1 is SNHLY and CDR2 FYNNEI. With V trimmed by 5 bases and J by 5 bases, 7 bases remained unmatched. The TCR sequence derives from a female donor with Graves disease. The V and J genes are TRBV2 and TRBJ2-1; TRBD1 aligns across 9 bases. Sequenced material: peripheral blood mononuclear cells (PBMCs), taken when the disease was refractory, from a patient treated with antithyroid drugs. CDR3 residues: CASSLDRGRHNEQFF. CDR3 bases: TGTGCCAGCAGTCTGGACAGGGGACGACACAATGAGCAGTTCTTC. The variable domain in full, completed from reference TRBV2 and TRBJ2-1, reads EPEVTQTPSHQVTQMGQEVILRCVPISNHLYFYWYRQILGQKVEFLVSFYNNEISEKSEIFDDQFSVERPDGSNFTLKIRSTKLEDSAMYFCASSLDRGRHNEQFFGPGTRLTVL.